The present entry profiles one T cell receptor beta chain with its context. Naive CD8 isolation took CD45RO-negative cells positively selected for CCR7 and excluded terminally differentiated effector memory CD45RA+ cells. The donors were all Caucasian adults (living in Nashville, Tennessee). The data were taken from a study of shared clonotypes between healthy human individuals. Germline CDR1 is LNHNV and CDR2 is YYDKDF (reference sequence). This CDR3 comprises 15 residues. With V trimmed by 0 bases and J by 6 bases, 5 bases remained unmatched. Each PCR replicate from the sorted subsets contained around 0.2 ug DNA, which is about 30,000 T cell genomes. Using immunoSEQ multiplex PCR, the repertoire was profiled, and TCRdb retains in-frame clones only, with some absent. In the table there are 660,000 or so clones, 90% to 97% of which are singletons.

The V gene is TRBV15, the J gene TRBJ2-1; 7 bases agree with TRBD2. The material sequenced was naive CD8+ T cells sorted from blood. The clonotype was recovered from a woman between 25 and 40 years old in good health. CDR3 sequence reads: CATSRDRGTTNEQFF. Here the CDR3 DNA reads TGTGCCACCAGCAGAGATCGGGGGACTACCAATGAGCAGTTCTTC.